This entry describes one TCR beta chain. Its antigen is not identified. Germline values: CDR1 MNHEY, CDR2 SVGAGI. The CDR3 length is 15 residues. Within the CD8+ T cell compartment, naive cells were CD45RO-CCR7+CD27+CD95-. This record comes from a study of CXCR3-negative and CXCR3-positive naive CD8 T cells. The study's findings and limits: Comparison of naive CXCR3-negative and CXCR3-positive cells revealed similar TRBV-TRBJ usage, while memory cells differed. The TRB CDR3s that CXCR3-positive naive cells carried were more hydrophobic than those of CXCR3-negative naive cells. From TRB CDR3 properties, TCR strength was inferred; surface CD5 did not differ between naive subsets.

The study made its TRB cDNA libraries by 5' RACE, adding UMI labels. From the 5' RACE reads, TCRdb lists one entry per CDR3 protein and no DNA. This repertoire includes 100,000 to 150,000 distinct CDR3 sequences. The receptor was isolated from a human donor in good health. Some clones in this sample may be carry-over from other donors' samples. The V and J genes are TRBV6-5 and TRBJ1-1; TCRdb lists TRBD1, though no DNA is available to test this call. Sequencing was performed on naive CXCR3+ CD8+ T cells from blood. The subset is: CD45RO-CCR7+CD27+CD95- naive CD8+ T cells expressing CXCR3 (TNR3+). The CDR3 loop reads CASSPRTGGNTEAFF.